The 15 T cell receptor beta chains listed next were all sequenced from one sample in a study of blood T cell repertoires in COVID-19. The data were produced by immunoSEQ multiplex PCR, yet TCRdb's version contains in-frame clones alone and is incomplete. Altogether some 36,000 clones are present, over 90% being singletons, with the ten largest covering 30% to 45%. Sequencing was done on a sample of peripheral blood. These receptors came from a man between 60 and 75 years old with active or convalescent COVID-19.

This chain connects TRBV6-6 to TRBJ1-1; 8 bases line up with TRBD1. There are 14 residues in the CDR3. After removal of 5 bases from V and 3 bases from J, the junction contained 5 bases not matched to a gene. The germline V gene encodes CDR1 MNHNY and CDR2 SVGAGI (reference sequence). The CDR3: CASSDRGGYTEAFF. The DNA for the CDR3 is TGTGCCAGCAGTGACAGGGGCGGGTACACTGAAGCTTTCTTT.

The chain couples TRBV19 to TRBJ2-7, with TRBD2 matching over 13 bases. The CDR3 is made up of 14 amino acids. Germline V gives CDR1 LNHDA, CDR2 SQIVND (reference sequence). J gave up 3 bases and V 6 bases, and 2 bases lay outside the gene matches. In nucleotides, the CDR3 is TGTGCCAGTAGCGGACTAGCGGGAGTCTACGAGCAGTACTTC. This encodes CASSGLAGVYEQYF.

This chain uses TRBV6-6 with TRBJ1-1; no definite D call. The V end was cut by 6 bases, the J end by 0 bases, with 11 bases between. The CDR3 runs 14 residues. Germline values: CDR1 MNHNY, CDR2 SVGAGI (reference sequence). CDR3 in DNA: TGTGCCAGCAGCCGTAGGGAGATGAACACTGAAGCTTTCTTT. It specifies CASSRREMNTEAFF.

The chain has TRBV7-9 and TRBJ1-1; the D is unclear. V gave up 4 bases and J gave up 6 bases, with 12 bases separating them. Germline CDR1 is SEHNR and CDR2 is FQNEAQ (reference sequence). The CDR3 is made up of 13 amino acids. The CDR3 loop is CASSSQAGAEAFF. The CDR3 region has the DNA TGTGCCAGCAGCTCCCAGGCGGGCGCTGAAGCTTTCTTT.

This clone has just one count. The genes are TRBV27 and TRBJ1-6; TRBD1 agrees at 10 bases. CDR1 and CDR2 from the germline V gene are MNHEY and SMNVEV (reference sequence). The CDR3 runs 15 residues. Trimming removed 5 bases from V and 6 bases from J; junction bases left unmatched: 4. CDR3 sequence: CASSPRQGANSPLHF. CDR3 nucleotides: TGTGCCAGCAGTCCCCGACAGGGGGCTAATTCACCCCTCCACTTT.

The chain combines TRBV19 with TRBJ2-2, with 7 positions matching TRBD2. CDR1 LNHDA and CDR2 SQIVND come from the germline V gene (reference sequence). Unmatched junction bases numbered 8, after V lost 10 bases and J lost 6 bases. The CDR3 runs 13 residues. CDR3 sequence: CATGREYAGELFF. For the CDR3, the DNA is TGTGCCACTGGGCGGGAGTATGCCGGGGAGCTGTTTTTT.

The chain has TRBV5-1 and TRBJ1-2, with D perhaps matching TRBD1 (6 bases). This CDR3 is 14 amino acids long. V gave up 5 bases and J gave up 1 base, with 12 bases separating them. The germline CDR1 and CDR2 sequences are SGHRS and YFSETQ. The CDR3 spells CASSPRTDNYGYTF. The CDR3 coding sequence is TGCGCCAGCAGTCCTAGGACAGATAACTATGGCTACACCTTC. Full variable domain (remainder filled in from reference TRBV5-1 and TRBJ1-2): KAGVTQTPRYLIKTRGQQVTLSCSPISGHRSVSWYQQTPGQGLQFLFEYFSETQRNKGNFPGRFSGRQFSNSRSEMNVSTLELGDSALYLCASSPRTDNYGYTFGSGTRLTVV.

A few counts support this clone. V and J are TRBV5-1 and TRBJ1-2; weak D call: TRBD1 (6 bases). V was trimmed by 2 bases and J by 2 bases, leaving 13 bases between them. This CDR3 has 15 amino acids. The germline CDR1 and CDR2 sequences are SGHRS and YFSETQ. CDR3 DNA sequence: TGCGCCAGCAGCTTTTCACTAACAGGGAACTATGGCTACACCTTC. Amino acids: CASSFSLTGNYGYTF.

The V and J genes are TRBV7-6 and TRBJ1-5, with D possibly being TRBD1 (5 bases). Trimming left V 2 bases short and J 7 bases short, with 12 bases between. The CDR3 consists of 14 residues. The V gene's germline CDR1 is SGHVS and CDR2 FNYEAQ. In DNA, the CDR3 is TGTGCCAGCAGCTTAACTCAGGGAGGACAGCCCCAGCATTTT. Translation gives CASSLTQGGQPQHF.

The chain joins TRBV14 to TRBJ1-2; TRBD1 matches at 8 bases. V was pared by 11 bases and J by 4 bases, with 15 bases of the junction left unmatched. Germline CDR1 SGHDN, CDR2 FVKESK. The CDR3 consists of 15 residues. In DNA, the CDR3 is TGTGCCGGCTCCCCGGGGGGACAGGAAATCTATGGCTACACCTTC. It codes for CAGSPGGQEIYGYTF. Looking up the rest from reference TRBV14 and TRBJ1-2 gives the full variable domain: EAGVTQFPSHSVIEKGQTVTLRCDPISGHDNLYWYRRVMGKEIKFLLHFVKESKQDESGMPNNRFLAERTGGTYSTLKVQPAELEDSGVYFCAGSPGGQEIYGYTFGSGTRLTVV.

V is TRBV5-6 and J is TRBJ1-6; TRBD1 matches at 7 bases. The CDR3 is 17 amino acids. V lost 4 bases and J lost 0; bases outside the gene matches: 7. CDR1 is SGHDT, CDR2 YYEEEE, per germline. CDR3 sequence reads: CASSAGTESSYNSPLHF. CDR3 in DNA: TGTGCCAGCAGCGCCGGGACAGAGAGCTCCTATAATTCACCCCTCCACTTT.

This chain uses TRBV7-8 with TRBJ2-1, with 8 positions matching TRBD2. Looked up from germline, CDR1 is SGHVS and CDR2 is FQNEAQ. This CDR3 has 14 residues. V dropped 2 bases and J dropped 9; count of bases not matched to a gene: 6. This CDR3 is CASSLSLAVTEQFF. DNA of the CDR3: TGTGCCAGCAGCTTATCACTAGCGGTGACTGAGCAGTTCTTC.

This chain links TRBV11-1 with TRBJ2-4; the match to TRBD1 covers 8 bases. From germline, CDR1 is SGHAT and CDR2 FQDESV (reference sequence). The J segment lost 6 bases and the V segment lost 5 bases, leaving 3 bases of the junction unmatched. This CDR3 has 13 residues. The CDR3 DNA reads as TGTGCCAGCAGCACCGGACAGGGAAACATTCAGTACTTC. Its protein product is CASSTGQGNIQYF.

V gene TRBV2 combines with J gene TRBJ1-2, with TRBD1 identical over 7 bases. The CDR3 is made up of 17 amino acids. With V trimmed by 0 bases and J by 2 bases, 9 bases remained unmatched. Germline CDR1 is SNHLY and CDR2 is FYNNEI. CDR3 DNA: TGTGCCAGCAGTGAAGCAGTCCACAGGGGCGGGAACTATGGCTACACCTTC. Translating it yields CASSEAVHRGGNYGYTF.

The V call is TRBV4-1, the J call TRBJ2-7, with 9 bases lining up with TRBD2. The junction had 3 bases not matched to a gene; V was cut back by 2 bases and J by 1 base. The CDR3 loop spans 15 amino acids. Per the germline V gene, CDR1 is MGHRA and CDR2 is YSYEKL. The CDR3 DNA is TGCGCCAGCAGCCAAATGACTAGCGGATCCTACGAGCAGTACTTC. Protein product: CASSQMTSGSYEQYF.